One and the same sample provided the 32 T cell receptor beta chains below, sequenced in a study of OX40 agonist ivuxolimab in advanced cancers. Sequenced by immunoSEQ multiplex PCR; TCRdb stores in-frame clones only, minus some. There are tens of thousands of clones in the sample; roughly 90% occur only once, and 8.5% to 10% lies in the top ten. The source was CD4+ or CD8+ T cells sorted from blood, collected in a trial of the OX40 agonist ivuxolimab. The receptors shown here come from an adult with an advanced solid tumor such as melanoma, head and neck, liver or kidney cancer.

J is TRBJ2-7 and V is TRBV5-1, with D uncertain. CDR3 size: 13 residues. Germline CDR1 reads SGHRS; CDR2 reads YFSETQ. V lost 4 bases and J 1 base, leaving 9 bases between the germline ends. CDR3 sequence reads: CASSHDGSYEQYF. In DNA form, the CDR3 reads TGCGCCAGCAGCCACGACGGTTCCTACGAGCAGTACTTC. Looking up the rest from reference TRBV5-1 and TRBJ2-7 gives the full variable domain: KAGVTQTPRYLIKTRGQQVTLSCSPISGHRSVSWYQQTPGQGLQFLFEYFSETQRNKGNFPGRFSGRQFSNSRSEMNVSTLELGDSALYLCASSHDGSYEQYFGPGTRLTVT.

V gene TRBV4-1 combines with J gene TRBJ1-1, with D perhaps matching TRBD1 (5 bases). The CDR3 has 15 amino acids. Trimming pared 2 bases from V and 6 bases from J, leaving 16 bases between. Germline values: CDR1 MGHRA, CDR2 YSYEKL. CDR3 in amino acids: CASSQLYGDPAEAFF. Written as DNA, the CDR3 is TGCGCCAGCAGCCAACTTTACGGGGACCCCGCTGAAGCTTTCTTT.

Of note for this clone: With only one base between it and a far larger clone, this is likely a read error. The chain links TRBV27 to TRBJ1-2; the D gene is possibly TRBD1 (6 bases). CDR3 length: 14 residues. Germline V gene data show CDR1 as MNHEY and CDR2 as SMNVEV (reference sequence). Between the trimmed V and J ends, which lost 8 bases and 4 bases, there was a span of 17 bases. CDR3: CASGSSTGFYGYTF. DNA for the CDR3: TGTGCCAGCGGGTCGTCAACAGGGTTCTATGGCTACACCTTC.

The gene calls are TRBV27 and TRBJ2-2, with D perhaps given as TRBD1 or TRBD2 (5 bases each). Trimming took 6 bases from V and 4 from J, leaving 12 bases between them. Germline V CDR1 and CDR2: MNHEY, SMNVEV (reference sequence). The CDR3 consists of 14 residues. Written as DNA, the CDR3 is TGTGCCAGCAGGGGAGACAGTACCACCGGGGAGCTGTTTTTT. Its protein product is CASRGDSTTGELFF.

This clone was observed once. This sequence joins TRBV4-3 and TRBJ2-1; D is perhaps TRBD2 (6 bases). CDR1 is LGHNA, CDR2 YSLEER, per germline. CDR3 length: 15 amino acids. The V end lost 1 base, the J end lost 3 bases, and 10 bases lay between the germline ends. The CDR3 DNA sequence: TGCGCCAGCAGCCAAGTCCGGGGGAGCTACAATGAGCAGTTCTTC. As protein: CASSQVRGSYNEQFF.

The V gene is TRBV4-1, the J gene TRBJ2-5, with TRBD2 matching over 7 bases. Germline V gene data show CDR1 as MGHRA and CDR2 as YSYEKL. The CDR3 covers 14 residues. The J segment lost 7 bases and the V segment lost 1 base, leaving 6 bases of the junction unmatched. This CDR3 is CASSQATSERTQYF. The DNA of the CDR3 is TGCGCCAGCAGCCAAGCCACTAGCGAGCGGACCCAGTACTTC.

CDR3 in amino acids: CASSGTKYTDTQYF. In nucleotides, the CDR3 is TGTGCCAGTAGTGGGACTAAGTACACAGATACGCAGTATTTT. The chain has TRBV19 and TRBJ2-3; 7 nucleotides align to TRBD2. The germline CDR1 and CDR2 sequences are LNHDA and SQIVND (reference sequence). Germline trimming cut 5 bases from V and 2 bases from J; bases unmatched to any gene: 4. CDR3 size: 14 residues.

The chain joins TRBV18 to TRBJ1-1, with D uncertain. The CDR3 spans 14 residues. The germline V gene has CDR1 KGHSH and CDR2 LQKENI. With 7 bases removed from V and 7 bases from J, the gap between germline ends came to 19 bases. Written as DNA, the CDR3 is TGTGCCAGCTGGCGGGGTCCCCGAGAGAGTGAAGCTTTCTTT. It specifies CASWRGPRESEAFF.

This chain joins TRBV6-6 and TRBJ2-7; 7 bases align to TRBD1. V lost 6 bases and J lost 2; bases outside the gene matches: 7. Germline-derived CDR1 and CDR2 are MNHNY and SVGAGI (reference sequence). The CDR3 runs to 14 residues. This CDR3 is CASSLGTAPYEQYV. CDR3 in DNA: TGTGCCAGCAGCCTAGGGACAGCGCCCTACGAGCAGTACGTC.

The chain employs TRBV28 and TRBJ2-7; no clear D. The CDR3 is 11 amino acids. The V gene lost 5 bases and the J gene lost 2 bases, with 4 bases spanning the gap. Germline values: CDR1 MDHEN, CDR2 SYDVKM. The CDR3 spells CASSSAYEQYF. The CDR3 DNA sequence: TGTGCCAGCAGTAGCGCCTACGAGCAGTACTTC. The entire variable domain, with the rest obtained from reference TRBV28 and TRBJ2-7, is as follows: DVKVTQSSRYLVKRTGEKVFLECVQDMDHENMFWYRQDPGLGLRLIYFSYDVKMKEKGDIPEGYSVSREKKERFSLILESASTNQTSMYLCASSSAYEQYFGPGTRLTVT.

CDR3 amino acids: CASSQGAQRTDTQYF. The CDR3 DNA follows: TGTGCCAGCAGCCAAGGGGCTCAACGCACAGATACGCAGTATTTT. This chain connects TRBV14 to TRBJ2-3; D call uncertain. The germline gives CDR1 SGHDN, CDR2 FVKESK. V was trimmed by 1 base and J by 1 base, leaving 9 bases between them. This CDR3 is built from 15 residues.

The J gene is TRBJ1-1, the V gene TRBV9, with 8 bases matching TRBD1. The length of the CDR3 is 18 residues. The V and J ends lost 0 bases and 4 bases, in that order; junction bases with no gene match: 14. Germline V lookup: CDR1 SGDLS, CDR2 YYNGEE. The CDR3 sequence is CASSVAGVTGVRGTEAFF. The CDR3 DNA reads TGTGCCAGCAGCGTAGCAGGCGTGACAGGGGTCCGGGGCACTGAAGCTTTCTTT.

This chain links TRBV2 with TRBJ2-3; D unresolved. The CDR3 length is 13 residues. Trimming took off 7 bases at V and 6 bases at J, with 14 bases between the two ends. From germline, CDR1 is SNHLY and CDR2 FYNNEI. The CDR3 DNA reads TGTGCCAGCATACCGGGTCCGTCGGATACGCAGTATTTT. It yields the protein CASIPGPSDTQYF.

The chain joins TRBV5-1 to TRBJ1-1, with TRBD1 matching 8 bases. This CDR3 spans 15 amino acids. The V gene end was trimmed by 2 bases and the J gene end by 6 bases; junction bases not matched to a gene: 9. Germline assignment: CDR1 SGHRS and CDR2 YFSETQ. This chain's CDR3 is CASSLRQGRDPEAFF. The CDR3 DNA sequence: TGCGCCAGCAGCTTAAGACAGGGGCGCGACCCTGAAGCTTTCTTT.

The J gene is TRBJ2-1, the V gene TRBV28, with 8 positions matching TRBD2. The CDR3 is 16 residues long. The germline V gene has CDR1 MDHEN and CDR2 SYDVKM. The V segment lost 1 base and the J segment 6 bases; nucleotides outside the gene matches: 8. This CDR3 is CASSLLAAGVGNEQFF. The CDR3 bases are TGTGCCAGCAGTTTATTGGCAGCGGGAGTGGGCAATGAGCAGTTCTTC.

This clone was seen a single time. The chain employs TRBV4-3 and TRBJ2-3; 9 bases agree with TRBD2. Germline V gene data show CDR1 as LGHNA and CDR2 as YSLEER. CDR3 length equals 17 residues. The V gene end was trimmed by 0 bases and the J gene end by 5 bases; junction bases not matched to a gene: 9. The CDR3 DNA sequence: TGCGCCAGCAGCCAAGAAGAGAGCGGGAGGACGAAAGATACGCAGTATTTT. Protein sequence: CASSQEESGRTKDTQYF.

This chain joins TRBV6-5 and TRBJ1-2; 11 positions match TRBD1. Per the germline V gene, CDR1 is MNHEY and CDR2 is SVGAGI. The CDR3 loop spans 14 amino acids. The trim removed 5 bases at V and 4 bases at J, leaving 3 bases unmatched. This CDR3 is CASSRDRGVYGYTF. The DNA of the CDR3 is TGTGCCAGCAGTCGGGACAGGGGGGTCTATGGCTACACCTTC.

The count of this clone is one. The CDR3: CASRGMTSSADTQYF. The CDR3 DNA sequence: TGTGCCAGCAGGGGTATGACTAGTTCAGCAGATACGCAGTATTTT. V and J are TRBV2 and TRBJ2-3; D is possibly TRBD2 (6 bases). Germline V gene data show CDR1 as SNHLY and CDR2 as FYNNEI. Trimming took 6 bases from V and 4 from J, leaving 17 bases between them. This CDR3 region has 15 residues.

This sequence joins TRBV7-6 and TRBJ2-2; 9 bases map to TRBD1. This CDR3 comprises 16 residues. The J segment lost 6 bases and the V segment lost 4 bases, leaving 9 bases of the junction unmatched. Germline CDR1 reads SGHVS; CDR2 reads FNYEAQ. In DNA, the CDR3 is TGTGCCAGCAGCTCGGGGAGGACAGGGGTTGCCGGGGAGCTGTTTTTT. It codes for CASSSGRTGVAGELFF.

The table lists this clone with a count of one. J is TRBJ1-2 and V is TRBV7-6; 7 bases fit TRBD1. V dropped 3 bases and J dropped 4; count of bases not matched to a gene: 11. This CDR3 spans 16 amino acids. The germline CDR1 and CDR2 sequences are SGHVS and FNYEAQ. The CDR3 region has the DNA TGTGCCAGCAGCTTGTACTCCGGGACAGTCGTCTATGGCTACACCTTC. Protein: CASSLYSGTVVYGYTF. Supplemented by reference TRBV7-6 and TRBJ1-2, the full variable domain reads GAGVSQSPRYKVTKRGQDVALRCDPISGHVSLYWYRQALGQGPEFLTYFNYEAQQDKSGLPNDRFSAERPEGSISTLTIQRTEQRDSAMYRCASSLYSGTVVYGYTFGSGTRLTVV.

The chain couples TRBV27 to TRBJ1-5, with D unclear. V was pared by 3 bases and J by 4 bases, with 10 bases between. There are 14 residues in the CDR3. Germline values: CDR1 MNHEY, CDR2 SMNVEV (reference sequence). The CDR3 DNA reads as TGTGCCAGCAGTTTGAGGGTCGGGAATCAGCCCCAGCATTTT. Protein: CASSLRVGNQPQHF.

The chain is built from TRBV12-5 and TRBJ1-1; D not certain. Germline V lookup: CDR1 LGHNT, CDR2 FRNRAP. The CDR3 spans 11 residues. Trimming removed 8 bases at V and 4 bases at J, with 8 bases between. CDR3 sequence: CASSLGTEAFF. CDR3 DNA sequence: TGTGCTAGTTCGTTAGGCACTGAAGCTTTCTTT. The full variable domain, its missing parts supplied by reference TRBV12-5 and TRBJ1-1, is DARVTQTPRHKVTEMGQEVTMRCQPILGHNTVFWYRQTMMQGLELLAYFRNRAPLDDSGMPKDRFSAEMPDATLATLKIQPSEPRDSAVYFCASSLGTEAFFGQGTRLTVV.

This chain joins TRBV7-9 and TRBJ1-4, with D perhaps matching TRBD1 (5 bases). CDR1 SEHNR and CDR2 FQNEAQ come from the germline V gene (reference sequence). The CDR3 is 15 amino acids. V gave up 5 bases and J gave up 5 bases, with 15 bases separating them. The CDR3 DNA reads TGTGCCAGCAGCCCCCCGGGACCTGAAAATGAAAAACTGTTTTTT. Translating gives CASSPPGPENEKLFF.

This clone was detected only once. The J gene is TRBJ2-7, the V gene TRBV5-6; D gene unclear. The CDR3 totals 12 residues. Germline V gene lookup returns CDR1 SGHDT and CDR2 YYEEEE. With 2 bases removed from V and 6 bases from J, the gap between germline ends came to 9 bases. The CDR3, as DNA: TGTGCCAGCAGCTTCGGCAACGGCGAGCAGTACTTC. Its translation: CASSFGNGEQYF.

V usage is TRBV4-1 and J usage is TRBJ2-1; possibly TRBD2 for D (5 bases). V was trimmed by 2 bases and J by 6 bases, leaving 8 bases between them. CDR3 size: 13 residues. Germline V gene lookup returns CDR1 MGHRA and CDR2 YSYEKL. The CDR3 DNA reads TGCGCCAGCAGCCAAACTGGACTCAATGAGCAGTTCTTC. Encoded protein: CASSQTGLNEQFF.

This clone has only a few counts. This chain connects TRBV6-1 to TRBJ2-2, with no clear D. Germline V gene lookup returns CDR1 MNHNS and CDR2 SASEGT. The CDR3 loop spans 11 amino acids. Trimming shortened V by 6 bases and J by 8 bases, and 7 bases separated the two germline ends. CDR3 sequence reads: CASSESGELFF. The CDR3, as DNA: TGTGCCAGCAGCGAATCGGGGGAGCTGTTTTTT.

V is TRBV2 and J is TRBJ2-1, with D unclear. Trimming cost V 8 bases and J 0 bases, with 8 bases left between them. The germline gives CDR1 SNHLY, CDR2 FYNNEI. The CDR3 covers 13 residues. CDR3 sequence: CASGKSSYNEQFF. The CDR3 DNA sequence: TGTGCCAGCGGAAAGAGCTCCTACAATGAGCAGTTCTTC.

The sample holds one count of this clone. This rearrangement joins TRBV18 to TRBJ1-5; no reliable D call. Germline V gene data show CDR1 as KGHSH and CDR2 as LQKENI. Trimming left V 3 bases short and J 3 bases short, with 9 bases between. The CDR3 extends over 14 amino acids. The CDR3 sequence: CASSPAQINQPQHF. CDR3 DNA sequence: TGTGCCAGCTCACCTGCACAGATCAATCAGCCCCAGCATTTT.

V usage is TRBV6-1 and J usage is TRBJ1-2, with 11 bases fitting TRBD1. This CDR3 region has 15 residues. Germline CDR1 MNHNS, CDR2 SASEGT. V was pared by 4 bases and J by 3 bases, with 4 bases of the junction left unmatched. CDR3 amino acids: CASSGGTGGHYGYTF. The CDR3 DNA reads as TGTGCCAGCAGTGGTGGGACAGGGGGGCACTATGGCTACACCTTC.

This chain joins TRBV6-5 and TRBJ2-1, with D maybe TRBD2 (5 bases). The CDR3 covers 14 residues. The V gene's germline CDR1 is MNHEY and CDR2 SVGAGI. V shed 5 bases and J shed 0 bases, with 8 bases lying between them. CDR3 nucleotides: TGTGCCAGCAGTGAAGGGAGCTCCTACAATGAGCAGTTCTTC. This sequence encodes CASSEGSSYNEQFF.

The rearrangement joins TRBV11-2 to TRBJ1-1; D might be TRBD1 (5 bases). The CDR3 length is 13 residues. V shed 0 bases and J shed 8 bases, with 10 bases lying between them. Germline loops: CDR1 SGHAT, CDR2 FQNNGV. CDR3 in DNA: TGTGCCAGCAGCTTAGAACCTGACAGCGAAGCTTTCTTT. Its translation: CASSLEPDSEAFF.

The chain couples TRBV25-1 to TRBJ2-1, with 7 bases aligning to TRBD2. Germline lookup yields CDR1 MGHDK and CDR2 SYGVNS. With 5 bases clipped from V and 7 bases from J, the junction kept 8 bases outside the gene matches. The CDR3 covers 14 residues. CDR3: CASSSGGGKNEQFF. The CDR3 bases are TGTGCCAGCAGTTCCGGCGGGGGTAAGAATGAGCAGTTCTTC.